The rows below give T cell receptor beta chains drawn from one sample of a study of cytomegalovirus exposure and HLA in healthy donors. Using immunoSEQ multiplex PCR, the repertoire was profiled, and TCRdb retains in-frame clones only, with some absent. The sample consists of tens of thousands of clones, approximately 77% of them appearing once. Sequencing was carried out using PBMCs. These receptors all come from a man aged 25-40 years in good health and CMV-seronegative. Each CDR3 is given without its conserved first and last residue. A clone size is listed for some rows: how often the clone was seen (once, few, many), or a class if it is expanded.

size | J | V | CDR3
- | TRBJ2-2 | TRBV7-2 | ASSFTTHTGELF
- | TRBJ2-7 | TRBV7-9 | ASSLVTSEYEQY
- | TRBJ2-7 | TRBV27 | ASSLSLGAEQY
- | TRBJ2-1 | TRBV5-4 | ASSPGLAGDGGEQF
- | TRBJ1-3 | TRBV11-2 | ASSLSYESGNTIY
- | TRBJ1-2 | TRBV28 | ASSPGQGAFYGYT
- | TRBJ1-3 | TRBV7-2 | ASSPGQGNTIY
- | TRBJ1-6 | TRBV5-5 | ASSRDREMATNSPLH
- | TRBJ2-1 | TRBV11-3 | ASSLQLAGVGEQF
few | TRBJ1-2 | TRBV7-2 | ASSVGPNYGYT
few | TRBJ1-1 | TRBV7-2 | ASRPGQGLTEAF
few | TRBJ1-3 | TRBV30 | AWQGEAFSGNTIY
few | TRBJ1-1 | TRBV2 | ASASPENTEAF
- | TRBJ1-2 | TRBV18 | ASSPQTGSEGYT
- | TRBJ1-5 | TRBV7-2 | ASSLAANGNQPQH
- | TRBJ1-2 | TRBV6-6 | ASSYEQGGYGYT
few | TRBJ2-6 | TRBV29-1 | SVQGGSGANVLT
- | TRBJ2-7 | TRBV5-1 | ASSAAGASYEQY
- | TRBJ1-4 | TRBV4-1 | ASSRGQNRNEKLF
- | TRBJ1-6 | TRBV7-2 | ASSLQGSSYNSPLH
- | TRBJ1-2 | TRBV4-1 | ASRPIYEIYRGRFDGYT
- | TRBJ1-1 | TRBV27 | ASSSGGLNTEAF
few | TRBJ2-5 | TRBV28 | ASSLEGRLEETQY
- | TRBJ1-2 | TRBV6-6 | ASRHSQGINGYT
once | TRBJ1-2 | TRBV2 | ASSSGTGGERYGYT
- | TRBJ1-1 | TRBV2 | ASSARVGGTEAF
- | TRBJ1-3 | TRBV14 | ASSQAGTSGNTIY
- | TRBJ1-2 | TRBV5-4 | ASSLQGADGYT
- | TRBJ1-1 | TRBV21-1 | ASSKAHGISGGGEAF
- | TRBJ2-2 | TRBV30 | AWSVAFPGELF
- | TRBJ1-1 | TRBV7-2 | ASSSTGRAEAF
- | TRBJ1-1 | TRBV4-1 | ASSQVQTAEAF
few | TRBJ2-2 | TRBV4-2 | ASSQDRRTANTGELF
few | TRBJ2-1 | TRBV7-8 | ASSLAYYSYNEQF
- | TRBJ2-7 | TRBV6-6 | ASTHGQGPYEQY
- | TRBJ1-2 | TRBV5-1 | ASSLGTIVYGYT